The present T cell receptor (beta chain) was sequenced within a study of T cells in Graves' hyperthyroidism and ophthalmopathy. In this sample, this clonotype turned up a few times. This CDR3 spans 18 amino acids. J was trimmed by 8 bases and V by 6 bases; bases with no gene match: 19. Amplification of TCR beta CDR3 regions used RNA as the template. TCR CDR3 underwent first-round RT-PCR with the HTBI primer set. TCRdb re-called the multiplex PCR reads through MiXCR, storing one row per CDR3 protein. The table has a few hundred thousand distinct CDR3 sequences, approximately 14% seen once. The patients, who ranged from 18 to 65 in age, presented with newly diagnosed hyperthyroidism lasting under 2 months. Uncontrolled infection, other autoimmune disease, pregnancy or lactation disqualified patients from enrolment. PBMCs came from around 10 ml fresh peripheral blood.

The sequenced material came from blood. V is TRBV12-3 or TRBV12-4 and J is TRBJ2-2, with 9 bases that match TRBD1. The sequence was collected from a woman aged 25 to 39 with Graves' hyperthyroidism. CDR3 region: CASSQSRDRVGTEGELFF. The CDR3 DNA follows: TGTGCCAGCAGCCAGTCCCGGGACAGGGTAGGGACTGAGGGGGAGCTGTTTTTT.